One TCR beta chain is described in this entry. Its antigen remains unknown. Other DNA sequences in the same sample also yield this CDR3. The data are from a study of shared clonotypes between healthy human individuals. Study results and caveats: Sequencing depth was a factor that was expected to affect clonotype sharing among donors.

V was shortened by 2 bases and J by 4 bases, with 6 bases between the two germline ends. Germline V gene lookup returns CDR1 GTSNPN and CDR2 SVGIG (reference sequence). This CDR3 is 11 amino acids long. The donors were adults (healthy and HIV-negative) with no recent acute infections or vaccinations. Memory CD4+ cells were the fraction left after CD45RA+ naive selection. The method was immunoSEQ multiplex PCR; TCRdb's version includes in-frame clones alone and lacks a portion of them. The table shows about 2.4 million clones, with 90% to 95% occurring only once. The chain combines TRBV30 with TRBJ2-7, with D unresolved. The source of this sequence is a man aged 18 to 30 in good health. The sample comprised naive CD4+ T cells sorted from blood. Subset denoted: CD45RA+ positively selected. DNA for the CDR3: TGTGCCTGGAGTTTCCTTTACGAGCAGTACTTC. Amino acid sequence: CAWSFLYEQYF.